These 9 T cell receptor beta chains were sequenced from one sample in a study of T cells in localized non-small cell lung cancer. This table comes from immunoSEQ multiplex PCR, and its TCRdb copy is limited to in-frame clones, with some not included. This table has 45,000 to 65,000 clones, around three quarters appearing once. The material was PBMCs, obtained before any cancer treatment. Source of these receptors: a woman aged 35-75 years with stage II lung adenocarcinoma.

The V call is TRBV5-4, the J call TRBJ2-1; D uncertain. Per germline, CDR1 SGHNT and CDR2 YYREEE (reference sequence). The CDR3 is made up of 17 amino acids. Trimming removed 4 bases from V and 0 bases from J, with 17 bases in between. Written as DNA, the CDR3 is TGTGCCAGCAGCGCCGATATCGATTCGAGCTCCTACAATGAGCAGTTCTTC. Translated: CASSADIDSSSYNEQFF. The complete variable domain, with remaining parts taken from reference TRBV5-4 and TRBJ2-1, reads ETGVTQSPTHLIKTRGQQVTLRCSSQSGHNTVSWYQQALGQGPQFIFQYYREEENGRGNFPPRFSGLQFPNYSSELNVNALELDDSALYLCASSADIDSSSYNEQFFGPGTRLTVL.

J is TRBJ1-6 and V is TRBV18; TRBD1 agrees at 8 bases. Losses at the gene ends were 6 bases for V and 7 bases for J; bases not matched to a gene: 8. This CDR3 spans 15 amino acids. Germline CDR1 is KGHSH and CDR2 is LQKENI. CDR3 residues: CASSLGTGNNSPLHF. Written as DNA, the CDR3 is TGTGCCAGCTCGCTCGGGACAGGCAACAATTCACCCCTCCACTTT.

The gene calls are TRBV6-4 and TRBJ2-2; TRBD1 might be the D (6 bases). Germline V CDR1 and CDR2: MRHNA, SNTAGT. The CDR3 is made up of 14 amino acids. The V and J ends lost 8 bases and 1 base respectively, with 11 bases between them. The CDR3 nucleotides read TGTGCCAGCTCATCGGACAGGAACACCGGGGAGCTGTTTTTT. The encoded protein is CASSSDRNTGELFF.

The chain carries TRBV21-1 and TRBJ1-3. TRBV21-1 represents a pseudogene. This CDR3 is 14 amino acids long. The CDR3 DNA follows: TGTGCCAGCAGCAAAGGGGAGAGGGGTAACACCATATATTTT. It yields the protein CASSKGERGNTIYF.

There are a few counts of this clone. The rearrangement joins TRBV30 to TRBJ1-2; 9 bases are shared with TRBD1. CDR3 size: 13 residues. Germline trimming cut 3 bases from V and 6 bases from J; bases unmatched to any gene: 5. Germline loops: CDR1 GTSNPN, CDR2 SVGIG (reference sequence). As DNA, the CDR3 is TGTGCCTGGAGCCCCGGACAGGGGAATGGCTACACCTTC. It specifies CAWSPGQGNGYTF.

The rearrangement links TRBV15 to TRBJ1-3; 7 nucleotides line up with TRBD1. Trimming took 0 bases from V and 2 from J; bases not matched to a gene: 4. In germline, CDR1 is LNHNV, CDR2 YYDKDF (reference sequence). This CDR3 has 16 amino acids. CDR3 in amino acids: CATSRDTGTAGNTIYF. CDR3 nucleotide sequence: TGTGCCACCAGCAGAGATACAGGGACAGCTGGAAACACCATATATTTT. The entire variable domain, with the rest obtained from reference TRBV15 and TRBJ1-3, is as follows: DAMVIQNPRYQVTQFGKPVTLSCSQTLNHNVMYWYQQKSSQAPKLLFHYYDKDFNNEADTPDNFQSRRPNTSFCFLDIRSPGLGDTAMYLCATSRDTGTAGNTIYFGEGSWLTVV.

The rearrangement links TRBV7-9 to TRBJ2-1; no clear D gene. The CDR3 is made up of 15 amino acids. V was pared by 2 bases and J by 3 bases, with 11 bases between. Germline V gene lookup returns CDR1 SEHNR and CDR2 FQNEAQ (reference sequence). The CDR3 DNA is TGTGCCAGCAGCTTAAAGAGTTCAGGCTACAATGAGCAGTTCTTC. Translated: CASSLKSSGYNEQFF.

This chain joins TRBV30 and TRBJ2-1, with D perhaps given as TRBD1 or TRBD2 (5 bases each). The CDR3 contains 15 residues. Germline V gene lookup returns CDR1 GTSNPN and CDR2 SVGIG (reference sequence). The V and J ends lost 4 bases and 4 bases respectively, with 17 bases between them. The CDR3 DNA reads as TGTGCCTGGACCCTCGGGACGGGGTCTTACAATGAGCAGTTCTTC. Its translation is CAWTLGTGSYNEQFF.

The CDR3: CAISSGQGLSGEAFF. Written as DNA, the CDR3 is TGTGCCATCTCCTCGGGACAGGGTCTTTCAGGTGAAGCTTTCTTT. This chain uses TRBV10-3 with TRBJ1-1; 9 bases fit TRBD1. Germline-derived CDR1 and CDR2 are ENHRY and SYGVKD. V was clipped by 8 bases and J by 7 bases; unmatched bases: 14. The CDR3 is 15 amino acids.